This paragraph reports one T cell receptor beta chain. What it recognizes is unknown. Germline V CDR1 and CDR2: SNHLY, FYNNEI. V was trimmed by 8 bases and J by 13 bases, leaving 18 bases between them. The CDR3 spans 13 residues. Breast cancer patients provided tissue from their axillary draining lymph nodes. The data originate from a study of breast tumors, draining lymph nodes, adjacent tissues. Notes on the study in general: Tumor repertoires ranked between lymph nodes and nontumor tissue in diversity, with V and J gene preferences. Luminal-like breast cancer showed significantly higher tumor–nontumor repertoire similarity than basal-like.

TCRdb reanalysed the multiplex PCR reads using MiXCR and keeps one entry per CDR3 protein. The sample records 150,000 to 250,000 distinct CDR3 sequences, 25% to 40% being singletons. Source material: axillary lymph node tissue. The V and J genes are TRBV2 and TRBJ1-6, with D uncertain. This sequence was found in a female donor with breast cancer. Some clones in this sample may be carry-over from other donors' samples. CDR3 amino acids: CASCLGYNYPLHF. In DNA form, the CDR3 reads TGTGCCAGCTGCCTAGGTTATAATTATCCCCTCCACTTT.